This TCR beta chain originates from a study of T cell repertoires in cytomegalovirus infection. Overall study: Both recently identified HLA-C-restricted and well-studied HLA-B-restricted CMV epitopes were used in the study. An indication of both CMV infection and matching HLA type came from public TCR beta signatures. Study-level findings and limits: Using cumulative public TCR beta family frequency, the authors identified those who carried CMV together with the relevant HLA. What dominated the ex vivo response were HLA-C-restricted CMV-specific TCR beta clonotypes.

This clonotype was detected a few times. Its target is not known. This CDR3 contains 14 residues. The ends were cut back, 1 base at V and 6 bases at J, with 12 bases in the middle. Each CDR3 protein gets one entry after TCRdb re-called the reads with MiXCR. The top ten clones hold over 15% of a sample with nearly 700,000 distinct CDR3 sequences, around a third of them seen once. This TCR was recovered from a human donor in good health (CMV status not recorded). Some clones in this sample may be carry-over from other donors' samples. Material: cultured PBMCs, obtained from culture after CMV antigen stimulation. V usage is TRBV12-3 or TRBV12-4 and J usage is TRBJ2-5, with D unclear. CDR3 region: CASSLGVLGQTQYF. The CDR3 DNA reads as TGTGCCAGCAGTTTAGGAGTCCTTGGCCAGACCCAGTACTTC.